These 14 T cell receptor beta chains share one sample of origin, sequenced in a study of blood T cells in healthy people across ages. A J-beta primer mix and a sample-barcoded 5' primer were used in a second PCR of roughly 7 to 12 cycles. One entry per CDR3 protein results from TCRdb running MiXCR on the 5' RACE reads. In the table there are roughly 500,000 distinct CDR3 sequences, 25% to 30% of which are singletons. The sequenced sample consisted of blood. All receptors come from a woman aged 70-85 years in good health.

This clonotype was counted a few times. The chain couples TRBV9 to TRBJ2-3, with TRBD2 matching 9 bases. CDR1 and CDR2 (germline): SGDLS, YYNGEE. This CDR3 region has 17 residues. The V and J ends lost 0 bases and 5 bases, in that order; junction bases with no gene match: 10. The DNA for the CDR3 is TGTGCCAGCAGCGTAGGACTAGCGGAACTCTCAGGAGATACGCAGTATTTT. Its translation: CASSVGLAELSGDTQYF.

This chain uses TRBV5-1 with TRBJ1-4; D is undetermined. The CDR3 runs to 12 residues. V was shortened by 0 bases and J by 8 bases, with 5 bases between the two germline ends. CDR1 is SGHRS, CDR2 YFSETQ, per germline. In DNA form, the CDR3 reads TGCGCCAGCAGCTTGGCGTTGGAAAAACTGTTTTTT. It encodes CASSLALEKLFF.

V gene TRBV20-1 combines with J gene TRBJ1-1, with 8 bases matching TRBD1. V dropped 0 bases and J dropped 5; count of bases not matched to a gene: 2. Per the germline V gene, CDR1 is DFQATT and CDR2 is SNEGSKA (reference sequence). The CDR3 has 13 amino acids. DNA for the CDR3: TGCAGTGCTAGAGAGACAGGGGATACTGAAGCTTTCTTT. Translated, it gives CSARETGDTEAFF.

The sample holds a few counts of this clonotype. This chain connects TRBV29-1 to TRBJ2-5, with no clear D. TRBJ2-7 matches the DNA end more closely, so the J call is doubtful. Germline V gene lookup returns CDR1 SQVTM and CDR2 ANQGSEA. The CDR3 runs to 15 residues. The chain's CDR3 is CSVDSTGPPSPEQYF. The CDR3, as DNA: TGCAGCGTTGACTCGACCGGTCCCCCTTCCCCCGAGCAGTACTTC.

This clonotype has only a few counts. The chain joins TRBV7-8 to TRBJ2-7; possible D gene TRBD1, 5 bases. Germline-derived CDR1 and CDR2 are SGHVS and FQNEAQ. The CDR3 is 15 residues long. V was shortened by 5 bases and J by 1 base, with 15 bases between the two germline ends. The CDR3 spells CASSPTPTESYEQYF. The CDR3 nucleotides read TGTGCCAGCAGCCCAACCCCGACAGAGTCCTACGAGCAGTACTTC.

This clonotype appeared a few times. Here the CDR3 omits its conserved ending phenylalanine or tryptophan, so a read error is the likely source. The chain recombines TRBV5-1 with TRBJ2-5, with D possibly being TRBD1 (5 bases). The V end was cut by 0 bases, the J end by 9 bases, with 15 bases between. The CDR3 extends over 14 amino acids. Germline CDR1 is SGHRS and CDR2 is YFSETQ. CDR3 nucleotides: TGCGCCAGCAGCTTGGCGGAAGGGGCGGTGGCCCAGTACCTC. It codes for CASSLAEGAVAQYL.

The chain couples TRBV21-1 to TRBJ2-7; TRBD1 is the table's D call and was not checked against the DNA. TRBV21-1 is designated a pseudogene. The CDR3 runs to 14 residues. The CDR3 DNA sequence: TGTGCCAGAGACGGACAGGGGTGGCAGGACGAGCAGTACTTC. Translation gives CARDGQGWQDEQYF.

The chain is built from TRBV4-2 and TRBJ2-6; 12 positions agree with TRBD1. Germline trimming cut 4 bases from V and 1 base from J; bases unmatched to any gene: 2. The CDR3 is made up of 17 amino acids. Germline V lookup: CDR1 LGHNA, CDR2 YNFKEQ. This CDR3 reads CASSLGQGASGANVLTF. CDR3 nucleotide sequence: TGTGCCAGCAGCCTGGGACAGGGGGCATCTGGGGCCAACGTCCTGACTTTC.

The chain carries TRBV5-6 and TRBJ2-6; the D is unclear. The CDR3 totals 13 residues. Germline lookup yields CDR1 SGHDT and CDR2 YYEEEE. The V end was cut by 4 bases, the J end by 4 bases, with 6 bases between. CDR3 loop: CASSVRGANVLTF. The CDR3, as DNA: TGTGCCAGCAGCGTACGGGGGGCCAACGTCCTGACTTTC.

The rearrangement links TRBV29-1 to TRBJ2-6; D is perhaps TRBD2 (6 bases). The CDR3 runs 15 residues. V was cut by 4 bases and J by 0 bases, with 10 bases left in between. Looked up from germline, CDR1 is SQVTM and CDR2 is ANQGSEA. The CDR3: CSVAEGLSGANVLTF. The CDR3 DNA reads as TGCAGCGTTGCGGAGGGGCTCTCTGGGGCCAACGTCCTGACTTTC. Combining the CDR3 with reference TRBV29-1 and TRBJ2-6 gives the whole variable domain SAVISQKPSRDICQRGTSLTIQCQVDSQVTMMFWYRQQPGQSLTLIATANQGSEATYESGFVIDKFPISRPNLTFSTLTVSNMSPEDSSIYLCSVAEGLSGANVLTFGAGSRLTVL.

The chain uses TRBV20-1 and TRBJ2-7; either TRBD1 or TRBD2 may supply D (6 bases each). V was cut by 0 bases and J by 3 bases, with 12 bases left in between. The CDR3 has 14 amino acids. Germline V CDR1 and CDR2: DFQATT, SNEGSKA (reference sequence). CDR3 region: CSARDRRGSYEQYF. The CDR3 DNA reads as TGCAGTGCTAGAGATCGGAGGGGGAGCTACGAGCAGTACTTC.

This clonotype was picked up a small number of times. The V and J genes are TRBV7-2 and TRBJ2-1; weak D call: TRBD2 (7 bases). The CDR3 loop spans 16 amino acids. V was clipped by 2 bases and J by 3 bases, with 14 bases between them. Per germline, CDR1 SGHTA and CDR2 FQGNSA. As DNA, the CDR3 is TGTGCCAGCAGCTTACAAGGGGGGGCTGGCTACAATGAGCAGTTCTTC. This sequence encodes CASSLQGGAGYNEQFF. Variable domain in full (rest from reference TRBV7-2 and TRBJ2-1): GAGVSQSPSNKVTEKGKDVELRCDPISGHTALYWYRQSLGQGLEFLIYFQGNSAPDKSGLPSDRFSAERTGGSVSTLTIQRTQQEDSAVYLCASSLQGGAGYNEQFFGPGTRLTVL.

This rearrangement joins TRBV20-1 to TRBJ2-5, with D possibly matching TRBD2 (6 bases). The J call may be mistaken, given a closer DNA end match to TRBJ2-7. CDR3 length: 16 amino acids. Per germline, CDR1 DFQATT and CDR2 SNEGSKA (reference sequence). In DNA, the CDR3 is TGCAGTGCTAGAGATTCGGGACTGGGGAGCTCCTACGAGCAGTACTTC. This translates into CSARDSGLGSSYEQYF.

A remark on this clonotype: In this CDR3 the conserved last residue, phenylalanine or tryptophan, is missing, so a read error is likely. This chain joins TRBV5-6 and TRBJ1-1; D call uncertain. Per the germline V gene, CDR1 is SGHDT and CDR2 is YYEEEE. V lost 0 bases and J 6 bases, leaving 3 bases between the germline ends. The CDR3 totals 11 residues. Written as DNA, the CDR3 is TGTGCCAGCAGCTTGGGCCCTGAAGCTTTCTTG. Its protein is CASSLGPEAFL.